Sequencing of this T cell receptor (beta chain) was carried out in a study of blood T cell repertoires in COVID-19. V dropped 4 bases and J dropped 8; count of bases not matched to a gene: 20. CDR3 length equals 17 residues. Germline V lookup: CDR1 SGHNT, CDR2 YYREEE (reference sequence). One Seattle source followed patients from active infection through their disease course. Some clones are missing from TCRdb's copy, which holds only in-frame ones; the method was immunoSEQ multiplex PCR. This sample yields just under 350,000 clones, of which almost 90% are seen a single time; around 7.9% belongs to the top ten.

The chain recombines TRBV5-4 with TRBJ1-2; 7 bases align to TRBD1. This receptor was obtained from a woman in her sixties or seventies with COVID-19, enrolled during active disease. Specimen: peripheral blood. CDR3 loop: CASSRRGGEMSSSGYTF. DNA of the CDR3: TGTGCCAGCAGCCGGAGAGGGGGCGAAATGAGTTCGTCCGGCTACACCTTC.